The 28 T cell receptor beta chains in this list originate from one sample, sequenced in a study of blood T cell repertoires in COVID-19. Some clones are missing from TCRdb's copy, which holds only in-frame ones; the method was immunoSEQ multiplex PCR. The top ten clones hold 8.5% to 10% of a sample with about 130,000 clones, about 80% of them seen once. The sequenced sample was peripheral blood. The source is a man aged 35 to 55 with active or convalescent COVID-19.

This chain uses TRBV6-6 with TRBJ1-2, with 11 bases identical to TRBD1. J lost 0 bases, V lost 7 bases, and 7 bases had no gene match. The CDR3 runs to 16 residues. Germline CDR1 is MNHNY and CDR2 is SVGAGI (reference sequence). The CDR3 sequence is CASKGTGGMSNYGYTF. CDR3 nucleotide sequence: TGTGCCAGCAAGGGGACAGGGGGTATGTCTAACTATGGCTACACCTTC.

The J gene is TRBJ1-1, the V gene TRBV19, with D tentatively TRBD1 (5 bases). In germline, CDR1 is LNHDA, CDR2 SQIVND (reference sequence). Trimming pared 6 bases from V and 5 bases from J, leaving 16 bases between. This CDR3 comprises 14 residues. DNA for the CDR3: TGTGCCAGTAGCTCAGGACGGCGGGGGACTGAAGCTTTCTTT. Its protein product is CASSSGRRGTEAFF.

This chain joins TRBV2 and TRBJ2-1; D is unresolved. The CDR3 consists of 14 residues. From germline, CDR1 is SNHLY and CDR2 FYNNEI. Deletions cut 4 bases from V and 0 bases from J, with 7 bases between. The CDR3 coding sequence is TGTGCCAGCAGTGCAGTTTTCTCCTACAATGAGCAGTTCTTC. This codes for CASSAVFSYNEQFF.

V and J are TRBV7-2 and TRBJ2-3; 8 bases line up with TRBD2. Germline-derived CDR1 and CDR2 are SGHTA and FQGNSA. The ends lost 4 bases at V and 0 bases at J; junction bases unmatched: 3. The CDR3 has 15 residues. The CDR3, as DNA: TGTGCCAGCAGCTCGGGGGGGCAGAGCACAGATACGCAGTATTTT. It yields the protein CASSSGGQSTDTQYF.

The chain recombines TRBV9 with TRBJ1-2; TRBD1 aligns across 8 bases. The V segment lost 1 base and the J segment 3 bases; nucleotides outside the gene matches: 14. CDR1 and CDR2 from the germline V gene are SGDLS and YYNGEE. CDR3 length: 18 residues. The CDR3 region has the DNA TGTGCCAGCAGCGTAAACCCAGCCTCCGGACAGGGTGACTATGGCTACACCTTC. It translates to CASSVNPASGQGDYGYTF.

This rearrangement joins TRBV5-1 to TRBJ1-1; 9 nucleotides match TRBD1. The J segment lost 4 bases and the V segment lost 3 bases, leaving 4 bases of the junction unmatched. From germline, CDR1 is SGHRS and CDR2 YFSETQ. CDR3 size: 14 residues. CDR3 sequence reads: CASSSETGGTEAFF. CDR3 nucleotides: TGCGCCAGCAGCTCAGAGACAGGGGGCACTGAAGCTTTCTTT.

The chain recombines TRBV5-1 with TRBJ1-1; D perhaps matches TRBD1 (5 bases). This CDR3 comprises 12 residues. Trimming stripped 5 bases from V and 6 bases from J, with 11 bases between. CDR1 and CDR2 (germline): SGHRS, YFSETQ. In DNA form, the CDR3 reads TGCGCCAGCAGTGGCGGGGCCCCTGAAGCTTTCTTT. Its translation: CASSGGAPEAFF.

V is TRBV23-1 and J is TRBJ1-2; 11 bases are a match to TRBD1. TRBV23-1 is an ORF; its function is uncertain. V gave up 0 bases and J gave up 3 bases; unmatched junction bases: 0. This CDR3 is built from 15 residues. The CDR3 region has the DNA TGCGCCAGCAGTCAATCGGGACAGGGGGACTATGGCTACACCTTC. Translating it yields CASSQSGQGDYGYTF.

V is TRBV19 and J is TRBJ1-4; D remains unclear. V lost 7 bases, J lost 3 bases, and 15 bases lay in between. The length of the CDR3 is 15 residues. Germline V lookup: CDR1 LNHDA, CDR2 SQIVND (reference sequence). This CDR3 is CASTSARPPNEKLFF. CDR3 DNA sequence: TGTGCCAGTACCTCCGCGAGGCCCCCTAATGAAAAACTGTTTTTT.

This chain links TRBV6-5 with TRBJ2-7; 9 bases line up with TRBD1. The CDR3 covers 14 residues. The ends lost 8 bases at V and 3 bases at J; junction bases unmatched: 8. Germline values: CDR1 MNHEY, CDR2 SVGAGI. CDR3 in DNA: TGTGCCAGCGCAATTCCGGGACAGGGCTACGAGCAGTACTTC. It specifies CASAIPGQGYEQYF.

V usage is TRBV7-9 and J usage is TRBJ1-2; TRBD1 matches at 10 bases. J lost 4 bases, V lost 4 bases, and 6 bases had no gene match. The CDR3 is made up of 15 amino acids. Per the germline V gene, CDR1 is SEHNR and CDR2 is FQNEAQ (reference sequence). CDR3 in DNA: TGTGCCAGCAGCTCGGGACAGGGGACCAGCTATGGCTACACCTTC. Translated: CASSSGQGTSYGYTF.

This clone appeared a single time. The rearrangement uses TRBV3-1 (or the pseudogene TRBV3-2) and TRBJ2-5, with D tentatively TRBD1 (6 bases). The germline V and J ends were trimmed by 0 bases and 4 bases, with 9 bases remaining between them. Germline CDR1 reads LGHDT; CDR2 reads YNNKEL (reference sequence). The CDR3 extends over 14 amino acids. The CDR3 nucleotides are TGTGCCAGCAGCCAAGATTCCAGGGGAGAGACCCAGTACTTC. It encodes CASSQDSRGETQYF.

The rearrangement links TRBV5-1 to TRBJ2-5; weak D call: TRBD1 (5 bases). The CDR3 is made up of 16 amino acids. V dropped 2 bases and J dropped 0 bases, with 14 bases sitting between them. Germline V gene data show CDR1 as SGHRS and CDR2 as YFSETQ. The CDR3 is CASSFGDREHQETQYF. CDR3 sequence (DNA): TGCGCCAGCAGCTTTGGTGACAGAGAACACCAAGAGACCCAGTACTTC.

The chain combines TRBV30 with TRBJ2-7; 8 bases are shared with TRBD2. CDR1 is GTSNPN and CDR2 is SVGIG in the germline V gene (reference sequence). The CDR3 has 14 residues. J lost 6 bases, V lost 6 bases, and 13 bases had no gene match. Here the CDR3 reads CACLVGRGGLEQYF. The CDR3 bases are TGTGCCTGTTTGGTCGGCCGGGGGGGCCTCGAGCAGTACTTC.

The chain uses TRBV7-2 and TRBJ1-2; TRBD1 matches 10 bases. This CDR3 is built from 15 residues. The V segment lost 5 bases and the J segment 4 bases; nucleotides outside the gene matches: 7. Germline V CDR1 and CDR2: SGHTA, FQGNSA. The CDR3 nucleotides are TGTGCCAGCAGCCTCGACAGGGGGCTTATCTATGGCTACACCTTC. This codes for CASSLDRGLIYGYTF.

The V and J genes are TRBV3-1 (or the pseudogene TRBV3-2) and TRBJ1-2; D is possibly TRBD1 (5 bases). The CDR3 is 15 residues long. Looked up from germline, CDR1 is LGHDT and CDR2 is YNNKEL (reference sequence). V shed 0 bases and J shed 7 bases, with 15 bases lying between them. The CDR3 region has the DNA TGTGCCAGCAGCCAAGATGTGTCAGGGCAGCGTGGCTACACCTTC. This gives the protein CASSQDVSGQRGYTF.

This chain links TRBV5-1 with TRBJ1-1; TRBD1 might be the D (5 bases). Germline-derived CDR1 and CDR2 are SGHRS and YFSETQ. This CDR3 has 14 residues. V was cut by 5 bases and J by 4 bases, with 15 bases left in between. The CDR3 sequence: CASRPGPGSTEAFF. CDR3 coding DNA: TGCGCCAGCAGACCCGGCCCAGGGTCCACTGAAGCTTTCTTT.

The chain couples TRBV12-5 to TRBJ1-2; tentative D call: TRBD1 (6 bases). V dropped 1 base and J dropped 1 base, with 13 bases sitting between them. Per the germline V gene, CDR1 is LGHNT and CDR2 is FRNRAP. This CDR3 comprises 16 residues. For the CDR3, the DNA is TGTGCTAGTGGTTTGGCCACAGGGACCTATAACTATGGCTACACCTTC. Its protein product is CASGLATGTYNYGYTF.

The rearrangement uses TRBV5-1 and TRBJ1-6; tentative D call: TRBD1 (6 bases). CDR1 is SGHRS, CDR2 YFSETQ, per germline. The length of the CDR3 is 14 residues. The V gene lost 4 bases and the J gene lost 6 bases, with 11 bases spanning the gap. The CDR3 loop is CASSQGQTNSPLHF. As DNA, the CDR3 is TGCGCCAGCAGCCAAGGACAGACTAATTCACCCCTCCACTTT.

The chain is built from TRBV18 and TRBJ2-5, with D possibly matching TRBD2 (5 bases). CDR3 length: 15 residues. Trimming took off 2 bases at V and 5 bases at J, with 15 bases between the two ends. Germline V CDR1 and CDR2: KGHSH, LQKENI. The CDR3 loop is CASSPIGLLGETQYF. CDR3 in DNA: TGTGCCAGCTCACCAATAGGACTCTTGGGGGAGACCCAGTACTTC.

The chain couples TRBV5-6 to TRBJ2-3, with a tentative D call TRBD2 (6 bases). CDR1 is SGHDT and CDR2 is YYEEEE in the germline V gene. The CDR3 totals 14 residues. The V end lost 2 bases, the J end lost 4 bases, and 11 bases lay between the germline ends. CDR3 nucleotide sequence: TGTGCCAGCAGCTTTCGGCGGGGAGCAGATACGCAGTATTTT. Protein product: CASSFRRGADTQYF.

This chain joins TRBV19 and TRBJ1-3; the D is unclear. CDR1 is LNHDA and CDR2 is SQIVND in the germline V gene (reference sequence). The V end lost 0 bases, the J end lost 2 bases, and 11 bases lay between the germline ends. The CDR3 extends over 16 amino acids. The CDR3 loop reads CASSIDRRGTGNTIYF. The CDR3 bases are TGTGCCAGTAGTATAGATCGGAGAGGAACTGGAAACACCATATATTTT.

This chain joins TRBV18 and TRBJ1-3, with 7 positions matching TRBD1. The CDR3 covers 18 residues. Germline CDR1 and CDR2: KGHSH and LQKENI. V was pared by 5 bases and J by 4 bases, with 17 bases of the junction left unmatched. The CDR3 protein is CASSTRASKGAGGNTIYF. The CDR3 nucleotides read TGTGCCAGCTCAACCAGGGCATCTAAGGGGGCTGGAGGAAACACCATATATTTT.

This chain connects TRBV27 to TRBJ1-5, with D perhaps TRBD1 (5 bases). CDR1 is MNHEY and CDR2 is SMNVEV in the germline V gene (reference sequence). V was cut by 7 bases and J by 6 bases, with 19 bases left in between. The CDR3 is 15 residues long. The CDR3 coding sequence is TGTGCCAGCACCTCGGACGGGGGACCCCTTCAGCCCCAGCATTTT. Protein: CASTSDGGPLQPQHF.

The chain recombines TRBV12-5 with TRBJ2-7; D is perhaps TRBD1 (6 bases). CDR3 size: 16 residues. Germline lookup yields CDR1 LGHNT and CDR2 FRNRAP. Trimming removed 5 bases at V and 2 bases at J, with 19 bases between. CDR3 residues: CASGPENRVGTYEQYF. The CDR3 DNA follows: TGTGCTAGTGGTCCGGAAAACAGGGTCGGGACCTACGAGCAGTACTTC.

This clone was recorded once. J is TRBJ2-5 and V is TRBV7-6; tentatively, D is TRBD1 (5 bases). The V and J ends lost 0 bases and 4 bases respectively, with 15 bases between them. This CDR3 is 16 amino acids long. Germline CDR1 and CDR2: SGHVS and FNYEAQ. In DNA, the CDR3 is TGTGCCAGCAGCTTAGCGGGGCAGAAAAGTGGAGAGACCCAGTACTTC. It encodes CASSLAGQKSGETQYF.

This sequence joins TRBV4-2 and TRBJ2-5; 14 nucleotides align to TRBD2. Trimming cost V 7 bases and J 5 bases; bases outside gene matches: 9. This CDR3 contains 16 residues. The germline V gene has CDR1 LGHNA and CDR2 YNFKEQ. CDR3 sequence reads: CASKGTSGGARETQYF. CDR3 coding DNA: TGTGCCAGCAAGGGGACTAGCGGGGGAGCCCGGGAGACCCAGTACTTC.

This chain connects TRBV9 to TRBJ1-3; possibly TRBD1 for D (5 bases). CDR3 size: 15 residues. Trimming cost V 5 bases and J 3 bases, with 15 bases left between them. Per the germline V gene, CDR1 is SGDLS and CDR2 is YYNGEE. The CDR3 DNA follows: TGTGCCAGCAGTCTGGAGGGGACTAATGGAAACACCATATATTTT. Its protein product is CASSLEGTNGNTIYF. The entire variable domain, with the rest obtained from reference TRBV9 and TRBJ1-3, is as follows: DSGVTQTPKHLITATGQRVTLRCSPRSGDLSVYWYQQSLDQGLQFLIQYYNGEERAKGNILERFSAQQFPDLHSELNLSSLELGDSALYFCASSLEGTNGNTIYFGEGSWLTVV.